These T cell receptor beta chains were read from a single sample in a study of blood T cell repertoires in COVID-19. Sequencing used immunoSEQ multiplex PCR; TCRdb keeps in-frame clones, though not all of them. The sample lists 240,000 or so clones; around 90% were seen once. Sequences were obtained from peripheral blood. The receptors stem from a man in his sixties who had recovered from COVID-19. Each CDR3 is given with its conserved first and last residue. D genes are given only for firm matches. A clone size is listed for some rows: how often the clone was seen (once, few, many), or a class if it is expanded.

>TRBJ2-2|.|few|14|TRBV5-5
CASTGSFGTGELFF
TGTGCCAGCACAGGGTCGTTCGGCACCGGGGAGCTGTTTTTT
>TRBJ2-3|.|.|15|TRBV11-3
CASSPRQGGTDTQYF
TGTGCCAGCAGCCCACGTCAAGGGGGCACAGATACGCAGTATTTT
>TRBJ2-7|.|.|17|TRBV5-5
CASSQWGRDSAIYEQYF
TGTGCCAGCAGCCAATGGGGCAGGGACTCGGCCATATACGAGCAGTACTTC
>TRBJ2-1|TRBD1|.|18|TRBV3-1/TRBV3-2
CASSQLAFGTGGYNEQFF
TGTGCCAGCAGCCAATTAGCATTCGGGACAGGGGGATACAATGAGCAGTTCTTC
>TRBJ1-3|TRBD1|.|19|TRBV3-1/TRBV3-2
CASSQGRPGQGSSGNTIYF
TGTGCCAGCAGCCAAGGCCGGCCGGGACAGGGGAGCTCTGGAAACACCATATATTTT
>TRBJ1-5|.|.|12|TRBV6-5
CASGGRNQPQHF
TGTGCCAGCGGCGGGAGGAACCAGCCCCAGCATTTT
>TRBJ1-2|TRBD1|.|14|TRBV6-5
CASSFRDSNYGHTF
TGTGCCAGCAGTTTCCGGGACAGCAACTATGGCCACACCTTC
>TRBJ2-5|.|.|16|TRBV21-1
CASRSWSGGAKETQYF
TGTGCCAGCAGGTCCTGGAGCGGGGGGGCAAAAGAGACCCAGTACTTC
>TRBJ1-6|.|few|14|TRBV27
CASSFGGFSSPLHF
TGTGCCAGCAGTTTTGGGGGGTTTTCGTCACCCCTCCACTTT
>TRBJ2-7|.|.|14|TRBV7-9
CASSLRLEGYEQYF
TGTGCCAGCAGCTTAAGATTGGAGGGCTACGAGCAGTACTTC
>TRBJ2-3|.|.|16|TRBV9
CASSVAISLSTDTQYF
TGTGCCAGCAGCGTAGCTATTAGCCTATCCACAGATACGCAGTATTTT
>TRBJ2-6|TRBD1|.|18|TRBV5-1
CASTPFRTGVGGANVLTF
TGCGCCAGCACCCCCTTTCGGACAGGGGTAGGTGGGGCCAACGTCCTGACTTTC
>TRBJ1-6|.|.|13|TRBV14
CASTAQGSSPLHF
TGTGCCAGCACCGCGCAGGGGTCGTCACCCCTCCACTTT
>TRBJ2-2|.|.|14|TRBV19
CASSTRRLAGELFF
TGTGCCAGTAGTACCCGACGACTAGCCGGGGAGCTGTTTTTT
>TRBJ2-5|.|once|14|TRBV6-5
CASILGQIQETQYF
TGTGCCAGCATCCTAGGACAGATCCAAGAGACCCAGTACTTC
>TRBJ1-6|.|.|15|TRBV10-3
CAISESRRGNSPLHF
TGTGCCATCAGTGAGTCGAGGAGGGGCAATTCACCCCTCCACTTT
>TRBJ2-4|TRBD1|once|15|TRBV4-2
CASSQMGTGGNIQYF
TGTGCCAGCAGCCAGATGGGGACAGGGGGAAACATTCAGTACTTC
>TRBJ1-5|TRBD1|.|16|TRBV4-1
CASSQGETGVRQPQHF
TGCGCCAGCAGCCAAGGGGAGACAGGGGTGAGGCAGCCCCAGCATTTT
>TRBJ2-1|TRBD2|.|13|TRBV11-3
CASSRLAHNEQFF
TGTGCCAGCAGTCGACTAGCGCACAATGAGCAGTTCTTC
>TRBJ2-5|.|few|11|TRBV20-1
CSAGPQETQYF
TGCAGCGCGGGGCCGCAAGAGACCCAGTACTTC
>TRBJ1-6|.|.|15|TRBV5-6
CASSLGPRGNSPLHF
TGTGCCAGCAGCTTAGGCCCCAGGGGTAATTCACCCCTCCACTTT
>TRBJ2-2|.|.|13|TRBV19
CASSIVRTGELFF
TGTGCCAGTAGTATAGTGCGGACCGGGGAGCTGTTTTTT
>TRBJ2-7|TRBD2|.|15|TRBV7-2
CASSLAFGGGYEQYF
TGTGCCAGCAGCTTAGCGTTCGGGGGAGGGTACGAGCAGTACTTC
>TRBJ1-2|.|.|12|TRBV5-5
CASSSTSYGYTF
TGTGCCAGCAGCTCAACCAGCTATGGCTACACCTTC
>TRBJ2-7|.|.|13|TRBV2
CASKGGVYYEQYF
TGTGCCAGCAAGGGCGGGGTTTACTACGAGCAGTACTTC
>TRBJ1-5|TRBD1|.|15|TRBV4-1
CASSLGTGDHQPQHF
TGCGCCAGCAGCCTGGGAACAGGGGATCATCAGCCCCAGCATTTT
>TRBJ1-6|.|.|14|TRBV27
CASSLGRVRSPLHF
TGTGCCAGCAGTTTGGGGAGGGTAAGATCACCCCTCCACTTT
>TRBJ2-7|.|.|14|TRBV27
CASSRGASYYEQYF
TGTGCCAGCAGTAGGGGCGCGAGTTACTACGAGCAGTACTTC
>TRBJ2-1|.|once|12|TRBV12-3/TRBV12-4
CASRYTGARQFF
TGTGCCAGCAGATACACTGGGGCCCGGCAGTTCTTC
>TRBJ1-5|TRBD1|.|14|TRBV28
CASSLRQGNQPQHF
TGTGCCAGCAGTCTCAGACAGGGTAATCAGCCCCAGCATTTT
>TRBJ1-2|TRBD1|.|15|TRBV6-6
CASSYQGTGARGYTF
TGTGCCAGCAGTTATCAAGGGACAGGGGCGAGAGGCTACACCTTC
>TRBJ2-1|TRBD2|.|16|TRBV28
CASRILAGANYNEQFF
TGTGCCAGCAGGATCCTAGCGGGGGCAAATTACAATGAGCAGTTCTTC
>TRBJ2-3|.|.|15|TRBV30
CAWSVGATSGDTQYF
TGTGCCTGGAGTGTTGGTGCGACCTCAGGAGATACGCAGTATTTT
>TRBJ1-4|TRBD1|once|13|TRBV9
CASSGTGVEKLFF
TGTGCCAGCAGCGGGACAGGGGTTGAAAAACTGTTTTTT
>TRBJ1-1|TRBD1|.|13|TRBV24-1
CATRTTGVTEAFF
TGTGCCACCAGGACGACAGGGGTCACTGAAGCTTTCTTT
>TRBJ1-2|.|.|15|TRBV9
CASSVGGREGYGYTF
TGTGCCAGCAGCGTTGGCGGCAGGGAGGGCTATGGCTACACCTTC
>TRBJ1-2|.|.|14|TRBV3-1/TRBV3-2
CASSRIQGGDGYTF
TGTGCCAGCAGCCGCATACAGGGCGGAGATGGCTACACCTTC
>TRBJ1-6|TRBD1|.|17|TRBV14
CASSQVGQGIQNSPLHF
TGTGCCAGCAGCCAAGTGGGACAGGGTATTCAGAATTCACCCCTCCACTTT
>TRBJ2-1|TRBD2|.|13|TRBV5-1
CASSFGGANEQFF
TGCGCCAGCAGCTTCGGGGGGGCCAATGAGCAGTTCTTC
>TRBJ2-7|TRBD1|.|13|TRBV5-6
CASSDRVSYEQYF
TGTGCCAGCAGCGACAGGGTGTCCTACGAGCAGTACTTC
>TRBJ1-6|.|.|15|TRBV5-1
CASSLDPQRNSPLHF
TGCGCCAGCAGCTTGGACCCGCAGAGGAATTCACCCCTCCACTTT
>TRBJ1-2|TRBD1|.|15|TRBV19
CASSIDRDRGYGYTF
TGTGCCAGTAGTATAGATCGGGACAGGGGCTATGGCTACACCTTC
>TRBJ1-5|.|.|14|TRBV5-1
CASSPGTSNQPQHF
TGCGCCAGCAGCCCGGGGACAAGCAATCAGCCCCAGCATTTT
>TRBJ2-1|.|.|15|TRBV5-4
CASSLLRSSYNEQFF
TGTGCCAGCAGCTTGTTGCGGAGCTCCTACAATGAGCAGTTCTTC
>TRBJ2-1|.|.|17|TRBV3-1/TRBV3-2
CASSPLPGALGYNEQFF
TGTGCCAGCAGCCCGCTCCCAGGGGCTTTAGGTTACAATGAGCAGTTCTTC
>TRBJ1-1|TRBD1|.|15|TRBV28
CASSPPTGGRTEAFF
TGTGCCAGCAGTCCCCCGACAGGGGGTAGGACTGAAGCTTTCTTT
>TRBJ2-3|TRBD1|.|15|TRBV27
CASTHGQGAADTQYF
TGTGCCAGCACCCACGGACAGGGGGCGGCAGATACGCAGTATTTT
>TRBJ2-5|TRBD1|.|14|TRBV19
CASSPGGYRETQYF
TGTGCCAGTAGTCCAGGGGGCTATCGGGAGACCCAGTACTTC
>TRBJ1-4|.|.|15|TRBV14
CASSQAGAWSEKLFF
TGTGCCAGCAGCCAAGCAGGGGCGTGGTCGGAAAAACTGTTTTTT
>TRBJ1-6|TRBD1|.|13|TRBV30
CAWRLDRDSPLHF
TGTGCCTGGAGACTAGACAGGGATTCACCCCTCCACTTT
>TRBJ2-1|TRBD2|.|13|TRBV4-2
CASSQEGSGEQFF
TGTGCCAGCAGCCAAGAAGGTAGCGGGGAGCAGTTCTTC
>TRBJ2-3|TRBD1|once|16|TRBV4-1
CASSPFDRAGTDTQYF
TGCGCCAGCAGCCCATTCGACAGGGCGGGCACAGATACGCAGTATTTT
>TRBJ2-1|TRBD2|.|14|TRBV11-3
CASSLRGGLNEQFF
TGTGCCAGCAGCTTGCGGGGGGGCCTCAATGAGCAGTTCTTC
>TRBJ2-4|TRBD1|.|16|TRBV19
CASSIFGQGVKNIQYF
TGTGCCAGTAGTATATTTGGACAGGGGGTCAAAAACATTCAGTACTTC
>TRBJ2-3|.|.|15|TRBV21-1
CASSRGQGCTDTQYF
TGTGCCAGCAGCAGGGGACAGGGGTGCACAGATACGCAGTATTTT
>TRBJ1-2|.|.|12|TRBV9
CASYHSTGGYTF
TGTGCCAGCTACCACTCCACGGGTGGCTACACCTTC
>TRBJ1-5|.|.|14|TRBV4-2
CASSQDYSNQPQHF
TGTGCCAGCAGCCAAGATTATAGCAATCAGCCCCAGCATTTT
>TRBJ1-1|.|.|16|TRBV19
CASSIDLQEGNTEAFF
TGTGCCAGTAGTATAGATCTGCAAGAGGGGAACACTGAAGCTTTCTTT
>TRBJ1-1|TRBD1|.|16|TRBV29-1
CSVRDRGFIMNTEAFF
TGCAGCGTCAGGGACAGGGGCTTTATCATGAACACTGAAGCTTTCTTT
>TRBJ1-1|TRBD1|.|16|TRBV5-1
CASSFSGTGVGTEAFF
TGCGCCAGCAGCTTCTCCGGGACAGGGGTGGGCACTGAAGCTTTCTTT